These 29 T cell receptor beta chains originate from one sample sequenced in a study of blood T cell repertoires in COVID-19. Libraries were prepared by immunoSEQ multiplex PCR; TCRdb keeps only in-frame clonotypes and omits some of them. The sample has under 200,000 clones; around 87% are singletons. Source material: peripheral blood. The receptors stem from a woman older than 75 in a cohort sampled during active or convalescent COVID-19.

This rearrangement joins TRBV7-9 to TRBJ2-3; D not certain. Trimming took off 2 bases at V and 2 bases at J, with 8 bases between the two ends. The germline V gene encodes CDR1 SEHNR and CDR2 FQNEAQ (reference sequence). The length of the CDR3 is 14 residues. The CDR3 here is CASSLSGYTDTQYF. The CDR3, as DNA: TGTGCCAGCAGCTTATCCGGGTACACAGATACGCAGTATTTT.

The J gene is TRBJ1-2, the V gene TRBV6-5, with a tentative D call TRBD1 (6 bases). The CDR3 runs to 15 residues. The V and J ends lost 5 bases and 4 bases respectively, with 17 bases between them. The germline V gene has CDR1 MNHEY and CDR2 SVGAGI. The CDR3 coding sequence is TGTGCCAGCAGTAACAAACAGGGTAGTGGCTATGGCTACACCTTC. As protein: CASSNKQGSGYGYTF.

This clone turned up a few times. The V and J genes are TRBV18 and TRBJ2-7; D call uncertain. CDR3 length: 13 amino acids. Germline V gene data show CDR1 as KGHSH and CDR2 as LQKENI. The V gene lost 3 bases and the J gene lost 0 bases, with 6 bases spanning the gap. CDR3 in amino acids: CASSPVSSYEQYV. CDR3 bases: TGTGCCAGCTCACCCGTTAGCTCCTACGAGCAGTACGTC.

The V call is TRBV6-2 or TRBV6-3, the J call TRBJ1-1, with 10 bases aligning to TRBD1. Germline-derived CDR1 and CDR2 are MNHEY and SVGEGT. CDR3 length equals 18 residues. Unmatched junction bases numbered 17, after V lost 5 bases and J lost 5 bases. The CDR3 sequence: CASSGTGARQGAGTEAFF. DNA of the CDR3: TGTGCCAGCAGTGGCACGGGGGCGCGACAGGGGGCTGGGACTGAAGCTTTCTTT.

The genes are TRBV19 and TRBJ2-7; TRBD1 agrees at 10 bases. V lost 2 bases to trimming and J lost 2 bases; unmatched junction nucleotides: 9. The length of the CDR3 is 17 residues. Germline V gene sequence: CDR1 LNHDA, CDR2 SQIVND (reference sequence). In nucleotides, the CDR3 is TGTGCCAGTAGTATAAATCGGTGGGACAGGGGCGCCTACGAGCAGTACTTC. This codes for CASSINRWDRGAYEQYF.

The chain employs TRBV11-2 and TRBJ2-5; D might be TRBD2 (5 bases). CDR3 length: 19 residues. The V gene lost 2 bases and the J gene lost 1 base, with 23 bases spanning the gap. Germline V gene data show CDR1 as SGHAT and CDR2 as FQNNGV. The chain's CDR3 is CASSLFNSPGIRAQETQYF. CDR3 nucleotides: TGTGCCAGCAGCTTATTTAACAGTCCGGGAATTAGGGCCCAAGAGACCCAGTACTTC.

This chain links TRBV18 with TRBJ2-4; possibly TRBD2 for D (6 bases). Per germline, CDR1 KGHSH and CDR2 LQKENI. The CDR3 is 16 residues long. The V end was cut by 3 bases, the J end by 7 bases, with 19 bases between. CDR3 loop: CASSPYSEGLGNIQYF. DNA for the CDR3: TGTGCCAGCTCACCTTATTCGGAGGGGTTGGGGAACATTCAGTACTTC.

This chain joins TRBV5-4 and TRBJ1-2, with D hard to call. V lost 3 bases and J 7 bases, leaving 16 bases between the germline ends. The CDR3 has 14 residues. Germline V CDR1 and CDR2: SGHNT, YYREEE (reference sequence). In nucleotides, the CDR3 is TGTGCCAGCAGCTGGACCGGGGTCGAGGGTGGCTACACCTTC. This translates into CASSWTGVEGGYTF.

The CDR3 region is CATSRDGRDGEEQFF. The CDR3 DNA is TGTGCCACCAGCAGAGACGGGAGGGACGGGGAGGAGCAGTTCTTC. The rearrangement links TRBV15 to TRBJ2-1; 8 bases agree with TRBD2. Germline V gene sequence: CDR1 LNHNV, CDR2 YYDKDF (reference sequence). The CDR3 length is 15 residues. V shed 0 bases, J shed 10 bases, and the junction held 8 bases outside the gene matches.

The CDR3 DNA is TGTGCCACCGTACAGGGGGTAGACACTGAAGCTTTCTTT. This translates into CATVQGVDTEAFF. The rearrangement uses TRBV19 and TRBJ1-1; the match to TRBD1 covers 8 bases. The CDR3 runs to 13 residues. Germline V gene data show CDR1 as LNHDA and CDR2 as SQIVND (reference sequence). Losses at the gene ends were 10 bases for V and 3 bases for J; bases not matched to a gene: 7. Drawing the rest from reference TRBV19 and TRBJ1-1, the complete variable domain is DGGITQSPKYLFRKEGQNVTLSCEQNLNHDAMYWYRQDPGQGLRLIYYSQIVNDFQKGDIAEGYSVSREKKESFPLTVTSAQKNPTAFYLCATVQGVDTEAFFGQGTRLTVV.

This clone came up once. The genes are TRBV27 and TRBJ2-1, with 11 bases identical to TRBD1. This CDR3 spans 13 amino acids. V lost 9 bases to trimming and J lost 7 bases; unmatched junction nucleotides: 5. The germline gives CDR1 MNHEY, CDR2 SMNVEV (reference sequence). The CDR3 is CASRTGGSNEQFF. For the CDR3, the DNA is TGTGCCAGTCGGACAGGGGGCTCGAATGAGCAGTTCTTC.

The rearrangement joins TRBV9 to TRBJ2-1, with D maybe TRBD1 (5 bases). The V gene's germline CDR1 is SGDLS and CDR2 YYNGEE. Trimming removed 4 bases at V and 1 base at J, with 12 bases between. The CDR3 length is 15 residues. The chain's CDR3 is CASSSVGESYNEQFF. In nucleotides, the CDR3 is TGTGCCAGCAGCTCAGTAGGGGAATCCTACAATGAGCAGTTCTTC.

J is TRBJ1-3 and V is TRBV27; a weak D match, TRBD1 (5 bases). Germline loops: CDR1 MNHEY, CDR2 SMNVEV (reference sequence). Deletions cut 5 bases from V and 2 bases from J, with 19 bases between. The CDR3 length is 17 residues. CDR3 bases: TGTGCCAGCAGTCCCGACCTCGGGGGGTTTCCTGGAAACACCATATATTTT. It translates to CASSPDLGGFPGNTIYF.

J is TRBJ2-1 and V is TRBV5-4; a weak D match, TRBD1 (6 bases). The length of the CDR3 is 18 residues. V was cut by 6 bases and J by 1 base, with 23 bases left in between. Germline CDR1 SGHNT, CDR2 YYREEE (reference sequence). In nucleotides, the CDR3 is TGTGCCAGCAACCATGATATGTCCCGGGACATATCCTACAATGAGCAGTTCTTC. Encoded protein: CASNHDMSRDISYNEQFF.

Comments on this clone: Its ends do not fully match the called genes, so a read error is possible. V gene TRBV7-7 combines with J gene TRBJ2-5; TRBD1 aligns across 8 bases. The CDR3 is 18 residues long. In germline, CDR1 is SSHAT, CDR2 FNYEAQ (reference sequence). The CDR3: CASSSLPNFQGAGETQYF. DNA for the CDR3: TGTGCTAGCAGCTCGCTTCCAAATTTCCAGGGGGCTGGGGAGACCCAGTACTTC.

This clone was recorded only once. The chain employs TRBV4-3 and TRBJ2-6, with 8 bases matching TRBD1. Germline V gene data show CDR1 as LGHNA and CDR2 as YSLEER. There are 19 residues in the CDR3. Trimming removed 0 bases from V and 0 bases from J; junction bases left unmatched: 7. The CDR3 sequence: CASSQDAAGGSSGANVLTF. The DNA of the CDR3 is TGCGCCAGCAGCCAAGATGCGGCAGGGGGCAGCTCTGGGGCCAACGTCCTGACTTTC.

This clone has just a few counts. The chain links TRBV3-1 (or the pseudogene TRBV3-2) to TRBJ2-3, with D hard to call. V lost 3 bases to trimming and J lost 1 base, with 5 bases between them. CDR1 is LGHDT, CDR2 YNNKEL, per germline (reference sequence). This CDR3 spans 13 amino acids. The DNA of the CDR3 is TGTGCCAGCAGCCACGCAGGCACAGATACGCAGTATTTT. Translated, it gives CASSHAGTDTQYF.

V and J are TRBV4-2 and TRBJ2-1; TRBD2 matches at 11 bases. V dropped 1 base and J dropped 7; count of bases not matched to a gene: 3. The germline V gene has CDR1 LGHNA and CDR2 YNFKEQ. The CDR3 contains 15 residues. CDR3 sequence reads: CASSQGLAGQNEQFF. CDR3 in DNA: TGTGCCAGCAGCCAAGGACTAGCGGGACAAAATGAGCAGTTCTTC.

This chain joins TRBV12-3 or TRBV12-4 and TRBJ2-1; unclear D gene. V was clipped by 5 bases and J by 6 bases, with 8 bases between them. The CDR3 spans 12 residues. The CDR3 loop reads CASSPTSNEQFF. CDR3 nucleotide sequence: TGTGCCAGCAGTCCCACTTCCAATGAGCAGTTCTTC.

As for this clone: Different DNA sequences within this sample yield the same CDR3. The chain links TRBV2 to TRBJ2-1, with 7 bases aligning to TRBD1. V gave up 3 bases and J gave up 4 bases; unmatched junction bases: 3. The CDR3 is 14 residues long. Germline loops: CDR1 SNHLY, CDR2 FYNNEI. The CDR3 nucleotides read TGTGCCAGCAGTGATAGGACAGGTTACAATGAGCAGTTCTTC. Translation: CASSDRTGYNEQFF.

The chain carries TRBV5-1 and TRBJ2-5; D might be TRBD2 (5 bases). This CDR3 spans 14 amino acids. V was clipped by 4 bases and J by 5 bases, with 15 bases between them. Germline CDR1 reads SGHRS; CDR2 reads YFSETQ. In DNA, the CDR3 is TGCGCCAGCAGCCCTATCCGGGGAGTGGAGACCCAGTACTTC. The encoded protein is CASSPIRGVETQYF.

The rearrangement links TRBV7-8 to TRBJ1-2, with 7 bases matching TRBD1. This CDR3 region has 16 residues. The V segment lost 5 bases and the J segment 9 bases; nucleotides outside the gene matches: 18. Looked up from germline, CDR1 is SGHVS and CDR2 is FQNEAQ. The CDR3 nucleotides read TGTGCCAGCAGCATCGGCCAGAGGGGGCGGAGAAGGCGCTACACCTTC. It codes for CASSIGQRGRRRRYTF.

This rearrangement joins TRBV5-6 to TRBJ2-2; TRBD2 agrees at 9 bases. CDR1 is SGHDT, CDR2 YYEEEE, per germline. This CDR3 region has 15 residues. The J segment lost 6 bases and the V segment lost 0 bases, leaving 3 bases of the junction unmatched. CDR3 bases: TGTGCCAGCAGCTTGGGCGGGGGGGCCGCCGGGGAGCTGTTTTTT. Protein: CASSLGGGAAGELFF. The complete variable domain, with remaining parts taken from reference TRBV5-6 and TRBJ2-2, reads DAGVTQSPTHLIKTRGQQVTLRCSPKSGHDTVSWYQQALGQGPQFIFQYYEEEERQRGNFPDRFSGHQFPNYSSELNVNALLLGDSALYLCASSLGGGAAGELFFGEGSRLTVL.

The gene calls are TRBV28 and TRBJ1-2, with no clear D. The CDR3 extends over 13 amino acids. Germline V gene data show CDR1 as MDHEN and CDR2 as SYDVKM. V was trimmed by 6 bases and J by 7 bases, leaving 15 bases between them. CDR3 in DNA: TGTGCCAGCAGCACCGGCGGGCGGCGTGGCTACACCTTC. Translated, it gives CASSTGGRRGYTF.

The chain uses TRBV29-1 and TRBJ1-1; 9 nucleotides agree with TRBD1. J gave up 0 bases and V 5 bases, and 1 base lay outside the gene matches. CDR1 and CDR2 (germline): SQVTM, ANQGSEA. This CDR3 contains 13 residues. CDR3 nucleotide sequence: TGCAGCGTTCACAGGGGGCTGAACACTGAAGCTTTCTTT. Amino acid sequence: CSVHRGLNTEAFF.

This chain links TRBV5-1 with TRBJ1-3; tentatively, D is TRBD1 (5 bases). V dropped 2 bases and J dropped 0 bases, with 9 bases sitting between them. CDR3 length: 15 residues. Germline V gives CDR1 SGHRS, CDR2 YFSETQ. This CDR3 is CASSFGGTSGNTIYF. The DNA for the CDR3 is TGCGCCAGCAGCTTTGGCGGGACCTCTGGAAACACCATATATTTT.

This clone was seen a single time. The chain combines TRBV30 with TRBJ1-1; 9 bases fit TRBD1. CDR1 is GTSNPN, CDR2 SVGIG, per germline (reference sequence). The CDR3 is made up of 18 amino acids. Trimming took 1 base from V and 4 from J; bases not matched to a gene: 16. Written as DNA, the CDR3 is TGTGCCTGGAGTGCCTCAGGGACAGGGCTAGGGCTGGGCACTGAAGCTTTCTTT. The encoded protein is CAWSASGTGLGLGTEAFF.

The rearrangement links TRBV6-4 to TRBJ2-7; D gene uncertain. V was shortened by 0 bases and J by 4 bases, with 13 bases between the two germline ends. The V gene's germline CDR1 is MRHNA and CDR2 SNTAGT. CDR3 size: 15 residues. CDR3 residues: CASSDSSHQAYEQYV. CDR3 DNA: TGTGCCAGCAGTGACTCAAGCCACCAAGCATACGAGCAGTACGTC.

This clone has only one observation. For the CDR3, the DNA is TGTGCTAGTGGTTCCGGACAGACAGGAGGCTACACCTTC. This codes for CASGSGQTGGYTF. The chain combines TRBV12-5 with TRBJ1-2; a possible D gene is TRBD1 (6 bases). Looked up from germline, CDR1 is LGHNT and CDR2 is FRNRAP. The V end lost 4 bases, the J end lost 8 bases, and 14 bases lay between the germline ends. CDR3 length: 13 residues.